The rows below give T cell receptor beta chains drawn from one sample of a study of response to subunit inactivated influenza vaccine. TCRdb reprocessed the RT-PCR reads with MiXCR, giving one entry per CDR3 protein. The sample includes roughly 550,000 distinct CDR3 sequences, under 30% of them seen just once. These same records also appear under a second study, on T cells expressing NK-cell markers.

The material was CD4+ T cells sorted from PBMCs, obtained about 12 days after vaccination. The receptors derive from a man in his forties or fifties who received an inactivated influenza vaccine. Both conserved end residues are part of each CDR3.

J gene: TRBJ1-2; V gene: TRBV12-3/TRBV12-4; CDR3 protein: CASSFGRHGYTF
J gene: TRBJ2-5; V gene: TRBV6-5; CDR3 protein: CASSFKGRETQYF
J gene: TRBJ2-5; V gene: TRBV7-9; CDR3 protein: CASSARTEETQYF
J gene: TRBJ1-3; V gene: TRBV9; CDR3 protein: CASSDLFGNTIYF
J gene: TRBJ2-1; V gene: TRBV3-1; CDR3 protein: CASSPREGGGNEQFF
J gene: TRBJ2-6; V gene: TRBV11-1; CDR3 protein: CASSSRQNINNSGANVLTF
J gene: TRBJ2-7; V gene: TRBV20-1; CDR3 protein: CSAPGSGQGSGRYEQYF
J gene: TRBJ2-2; V gene: TRBV28; CDR3 protein: CASRPARGNTGELFF
J gene: TRBJ1-2; V gene: TRBV12-3/TRBV12-4; CDR3 protein: CASSLGMWGYTF
J gene: TRBJ2-7; V gene: TRBV4-3; CDR3 protein: CASSPRDSGSNEQYF
J gene: TRBJ2-3; V gene: TRBV6-2/TRBV6-3; CDR3 protein: CASREQLPNPDTQYF
J gene: TRBJ2-2; V gene: TRBV3-1; CDR3 protein: CASGRGVTGELFF
J gene: TRBJ1-2; V gene: TRBV20-1; CDR3 protein: CSARDPDRGIYGYTF
J gene: TRBJ2-3; V gene: TRBV7-2; CDR3 protein: CASRARFLAGGTDTQYF
J gene: TRBJ2-3; V gene: TRBV6-6; CDR3 protein: CASKRDVTDTQYF
J gene: TRBJ2-7; V gene: TRBV18; CDR3 protein: CASSRTGDLWSEQYF
J gene: TRBJ2-5; V gene: TRBV7-6; CDR3 protein: CASSSLPRTAETQYF
J gene: TRBJ2-1; V gene: TRBV4-3; CDR3 protein: CASSQGTSGSGQFF
J gene: TRBJ1-1; V gene: TRBV5-1; CDR3 protein: CASSAPGLRNTEAFF
J gene: TRBJ1-2; V gene: TRBV20-1; CDR3 protein: CSARGAGIGRYGYTF
J gene: TRBJ2-1; V gene: TRBV5-1; CDR3 protein: CASSLAGGGRARNEQFF
J gene: TRBJ2-5; V gene: TRBV6-1; CDR3 protein: CASSPTSRVETQYF
J gene: TRBJ1-3; V gene: TRBV18; CDR3 protein: CASSQSSPDGNTIYF
J gene: TRBJ2-5; V gene: TRBV7-2; CDR3 protein: CASSLMAGGPETQYF
J gene: TRBJ2-1; V gene: TRBV6-5; CDR3 protein: CASSHRGGQFF
J gene: TRBJ1-1; V gene: TRBV20-1; CDR3 protein: CSSKRRGMAAEAFF
J gene: TRBJ1-1; V gene: TRBV27; CDR3 protein: CASSSDRGGYTEAFF
J gene: TRBJ2-1; V gene: TRBV20-1; CDR3 protein: CSARDLGERENEQFF
J gene: TRBJ1-6; V gene: TRBV20-1; CDR3 protein: CSAHSNSPLHF
J gene: TRBJ1-1; V gene: TRBV7-2; CDR3 protein: CASSLAADRGGTEAFF
J gene: TRBJ2-1; V gene: TRBV10-3; CDR3 protein: CAIGREAYNEQFF